These T cell receptor beta chains were read from a single sample in a study of siplizumab effects on memory and regulatory T cells. Generated by immunoSEQ multiplex PCR, the TCRdb table keeps only in-frame clones and is missing some. The table shows about 56,000 clones, with less than 98% occurring only once. What was sequenced was naive CD8+ T cells sorted from blood. The receptors were sampled from a human donor in good health. The CDR3 runs from the conserved cysteine through the conserved F or W. D genes are given only for firm matches. Clone size appears in some rows only: once, few, many, or a class for an expanded clone.

D gene	clone size	V gene	J gene	CDR3 DNA	CDR3 protein
.	.	TRBV28	TRBJ2-7	TGTGCCAGCAGTTTAACGGGTACCTACGAGCAGTACTTC	CASSLTGTYEQYF
.	once	TRBV29-1	TRBJ2-7	.	CSVAPAGDHEQYF
.	.	TRBV6-5	TRBJ2-5	TGTGCCAGCACCGGCGGGGCTCGGGAGACCCAGTACTTC	CASTGGARETQYF
.	.	TRBV27	TRBJ2-3	TGTGCCAGCATGCCGAGCGGAACCTCGTTCACAGATACGCAGTATTTT	CASMPSGTSFTDTQYF
TRBD2	.	TRBV4-1	TRBJ2-7	TGCGCCAGCAGCCTGGGGGATAGCGGGACCTACGAGCAGTACTTC	CASSLGDSGTYEQYF
TRBD1	.	TRBV19	TRBJ1-2	TGTGCCAGTACCCTGACAGGGTTTGGCTACACCTTC	CASTLTGFGYTF
TRBD1	once	TRBV29-1	TRBJ1-2	TGCAGCGTTGAACAGGGGGCCAGCTATGGCTACACCTTC	CSVEQGASYGYTF
TRBD2	.	TRBV4-1	TRBJ2-5	TGCGCCAGCAGCCAAGATGGAGCTAGCGGGAGGTGGGAGACCCAGTACTTC	CASSQDGASGRWETQYF
.	once	TRBV27	TRBJ1-4	TGTGCCAGCAGTTTACGGGGGACTAATGAAAAACTGTTTTTT	CASSLRGTNEKLFF
TRBD2	once	TRBV13	TRBJ2-3	TGTGCCAGCAGCCTTTGGACTAGCGGGAGGGTCGCAGATACGCAGTATTTT	CASSLWTSGRVADTQYF
.	.	TRBV7-9	TRBJ2-6	TGTGCCAGCAGCTCCGAGACACCGCCCTCTGGGGCCAACGTCCTGACTTTC	CASSSETPPSGANVLTF
.	.	TRBV6-4	TRBJ2-1	TGTGCCAGCAGTGAGAGGGACAATGAGCAGTTCTTC	CASSERDNEQFF
.	.	TRBV2	TRBJ1-2	TGTGCCACCCGGACATTGGAAGGTTATGGCTACACCTTC	CATRTLEGYGYTF
.	.	TRBV18	TRBJ1-3	TGTGCCAGCTCACCCCCCGTCGGAAACACCATATATTTT	CASSPPVGNTIYF
TRBD1	.	TRBV7-2	TRBJ1-1	TGTGCCAGCAGCCTCGGACAGGGTGTCGAGGGCACTGAAGCTTTCTTT	CASSLGQGVEGTEAFF
.	.	TRBV10-1	TRBJ2-1	TGCGCCAGCAGTGAGTCGATTGGAAATGAGCAGTTCTTC	CASSESIGNEQFF
.	.	TRBV9	TRBJ1-3	TGTGCCAGCAGCGCCCTCAGGGGTGCTGGAAACACCATATATTTT	CASSALRGAGNTIYF
TRBD2	.	TRBV9	TRBJ2-7	TGTGCCAGCAGCCCGGGACTAGCGACCGAGCAGTACTTC	CASSPGLATEQYF
TRBD2	once	TRBV29-1	TRBJ2-7	TGCAGCGCCTTGGGACTAGCGGGAGTAGGGGCCTACGAGCAGTACTTC	CSALGLAGVGAYEQYF
.	.	TRBV19	TRBJ2-3	TGTGCCAGTGCTGTGTTTCCGGGAAGCACAGATACGCAGTATTTT	CASAVFPGSTDTQYF
.	.	TRBV6-5	TRBJ2-3	TGTGCCAGCAGTTACTCGGGGGGTATTGCAGATACGCAGTATTTT	CASSYSGGIADTQYF
TRBD1	.	TRBV27	TRBJ2-7	TGTGCCAGCAGTACGGGACAGGGGCTTTTTGAGCAGTACTTC	CASSTGQGLFEQYF
TRBD2	.	TRBV7-2	TRBJ2-1	TGTGCCAGCAGCCTGACTAGCGTTGAGCAGTTCTTC	CASSLTSVEQFF
TRBD2	.	TRBV27	TRBJ2-1	TGTGCCAGCAGCCAGGGACTAGCGGGAGGCAATGAGCAGTTCTTC	CASSQGLAGGNEQFF
.	.	TRBV20-1	TRBJ2-7	TGCAGTGCTATATCTGGCTACGAGCAGTACTTC	CSAISGYEQYF
TRBD2	once	TRBV4-1	TRBJ2-5	TGCGCCAGCAGCCTAGCGGGAGACGCGGAGACCCAGTACTTC	CASSLAGDAETQYF
.	.	TRBV11-2	TRBJ2-1	TGTGCCAGCAGTTTAGGGTTCGGCTATGAGCAGTTCTTC	CASSLGFGYEQFF
TRBD1	.	TRBV5-5	TRBJ2-1	TGTGCCAGCAGCTCGACAACAGGGGGCGAGCAGTTCTTC	CASSSTTGGEQFF
.	.	TRBV4-1	TRBJ2-1	TGCGCCAGCAGCCAAGATATAAGGGTGGATGAGCAGTTCTTC	CASSQDIRVDEQFF
.	.	TRBV27	TRBJ2-1	TGTGCCAGCAAGGCCAGGGCCCCACATGAGCAGTTCTTC	CASKARAPHEQFF
.	.	TRBV2	TRBJ2-1	TGTGCCAGCAGTGAAGGCGAATTCTACTACAATGAGCAGTTCTTC	CASSEGEFYYNEQFF
.	.	TRBV14	TRBJ2-3	TGTGCCAGCAGCTCAGAAGCCGCAGATACGCAGTATTTT	CASSSEAADTQYF
TRBD2	once	TRBV28	TRBJ2-1	TGTGCCAGCAACTCCCTGGGATTCGGCAGGGCGGGGGATGAGCAGTTCTTC	CASNSLGFGRAGDEQFF
TRBD2	.	TRBV5-3	TRBJ2-4	TGTGCCAGAAGCTTGGTTCTAGCGGAGTGGGGCCTAGCCAAAAACATTCAGTACTTC	CARSLVLAEWGLAKNIQYF
TRBD2	.	TRBV4-3	TRBJ2-7	TGCGCCAGCAGCCGCGGGAGGGTTTTGTCAGGCGAGCAGTACTTC	CASSRGRVLSGEQYF
.	.	TRBV15	TRBJ1-3	TGTGCCACCAGCAGAGAGAGTATCGGAAACACCATATATTTT	CATSRESIGNTIYF
.	.	TRBV9	TRBJ2-1	TGTGCCAGCAGCGTAGGCGGGCGGGGGCTCTACAATGAGCAGTTCTTC	CASSVGGRGLYNEQFF
.	once	TRBV11-2	TRBJ2-1	TGTGCCAGCAGCTTGGAAGAGAGCTCCTACAATGAGCAGTTCTTC	CASSLEESSYNEQFF
.	.	TRBV5-5	TRBJ2-1	TGTGCCAGCAGCTTGGCCAGAACAGGGTACAGGTACAATGAGCAGTTCTTC	CASSLARTGYRYNEQFF
.	.	TRBV27	TRBJ2-7	TGTGCCAGCAGTTTAGATCAGGGGTCACAGCAGTACTTC	CASSLDQGSQQYF
.	.	TRBV6-6	TRBJ1-3	TGTGCCAGCAGTACCTCCGTCACCATATATTTT	CASSTSVTIYF
.	once	TRBV6-5	TRBJ2-5	TGTGCCAGCAGTTACGGCGGGCGGCAAGAGACCCAGTACTTC	CASSYGGRQETQYF
TRBD1	.	TRBV28	TRBJ1-4	TGTGCCAGCCTACGGACAGGAACCTTTGTAAAACTGTTTTTT	CASLRTGTFVKLFF
.	.	TRBV19	TRBJ2-7	TGTGCCAGTAGCCCTCCTCTCACCTACGAGCAGTACTTC	CASSPPLTYEQYF
.	.	TRBV14	TRBJ2-7	TGTGCCAGCAGCCTAGGGGTCTACGAGCAGTACTTC	CASSLGVYEQYF
TRBD1	.	TRBV30	TRBJ2-1	TGTGCCTGGAGCTGGGCCGGGACAGGGCCCTACAATGAGCAGTTCTTC	CAWSWAGTGPYNEQFF
.	.	TRBV5-5	TRBJ2-2	TGTGCCAGCAGCTTGAGTGCGAACACCGGGGAGCTGTTTTTT	CASSLSANTGELFF
.	.	TRBV21-1	TRBJ1-5	TGTGCCAGCAGCAAAGGGGACAGGGGTCACCATAGCAATCAGCCCCAGCATTTT	CASSKGDRGHHSNQPQHF
.	.	TRBV4-1	TRBJ2-2	TGCGCCAGCAGCCAACAGTGGAACACCGGGGAGCTGTTTTTT	CASSQQWNTGELFF
.	.	TRBV11-2	TRBJ1-1	TGTGCCAGCAGCTTAGTGTCGGGGTACACTGAAGCTTTCTTT	CASSLVSGYTEAFF
.	.	TRBV6-4	TRBJ2-1	TGTGCCAGCAGTGTTTTCCCGAGCTCCTACAATGAGCAGTTCTTC	CASSVFPSSYNEQFF
.	.	TRBV30	TRBJ2-7	TGTGCCTGGGGAGGGGTCGAGCAGTACTTC	CAWGGVEQYF
TRBD2	.	TRBV29-1	TRBJ2-2	TGCAGCGTTGAAGATCTGGAACTAGCGGGAGAAACCGGGGAGCTGTTTTTT	CSVEDLELAGETGELFF
.	.	TRBV2	TRBJ2-1	TGTGCCAGCAGGGGGGTCAATGAGCAGTTCTTC	CASRGVNEQFF
.	.	TRBV15	TRBJ1-5	TGTGCCACCGACCGCGGCGATAGCAATCAGCCCCAGCATTTT	CATDRGDSNQPQHF
TRBD1	.	TRBV4-1	TRBJ2-7	TGCGCCAGCAGCCAAGCGGGGACAGCTTCCTACGAGCAGTACTTC	CASSQAGTASYEQYF
TRBD1	.	TRBV7-3	TRBJ1-2	TGTGCCAGCAGCCCACAGGGGGGCTCCTATATGGGCTACACCTTC	CASSPQGGSYMGYTF